Given below is one T cell receptor (beta chain) in context. Its antigen is currently not known. One junction end disagrees with the germline gene, perhaps due to a read error. From a lookup of the germline V gene (reference sequence), CDR1 and CDR2 are SSHAT and FNYEAQ. Counted from cysteine to phenylalanine, this CDR3 has 15 amino acids. CDR3 DNA is the only sequence kept; it has 45 bases, read in frame from the first base. The data are from a study of blood T cell repertoires in COVID-19 (dated by TCRdb to the early 2020s). At the level of the whole study: Samples covering the acute and convalescent phases of COVID-19 were provided by collaborators in the United States, Italy and Spain. The dataset comprised deeply sampled blood TCRbeta repertoires from subjects exposed to, actively infected with, or recovered from COVID-19. The samples were drawn from the first 160 participants of the ongoing ImmuneRACE study and from more than 1,000 subjects provided by 6 global collaborators. HLA class I and class II types, where available, came from metadata supplied by the sample provider rather than from assay-based typing. The repertoires were made available in a free public database intended to serve as a resource for research on the immune response to SARS-CoV-2. The material from the prospective study consisted of cDNA or gDNA derived from T cells, B-cell-depleted T cells, or PBMCs. Nearly every sample came with metadata listing a de-identified subject ID, COVID-19 status, age in years and sex.

The research as a whole found: The quantity of clinical and demographic metadata differed by source and by participant and was supplied without curation.

One collaborating source in Seattle enrolled patients during active infection and followed them longitudinally through the course of disease. The collaborating institutions used their own protocols to collect whole blood in K2EDTA tubes. Collaborator samples were shipped for TCRbeta analysis as frozen whole blood, isolated PBMCs, or DNA extracted from either sample type. TCRbeta CDR3 regions were amplified from genomic DNA using the immunoSEQ Assay, a bias-controlled multiplex PCR. On the study's bioinformatics: The number of nucleated cells in each sample was estimated by amplification of reference gene primers within the assay. Sequence reads were collapsed and filtered to measure the absolute abundance of every unique TCRbeta CDR3 rearrangement. For each sample, productive Simpson clonality was calculated as the square root of Simpson's diversity index across productive rearrangements. Imported from immuneACCESS, the table was reduced by TCRdb to in-frame sequences with V and J called. These copies leave out some clones; in studies compared against another copy, an unresolved V gene accounts for under half, and the cause of the remainder is not known. V and J calls and clone size come straight from that table; D and trimming were deduced from the DNA. This sample holds roughly 400,000 clones; 80% to 90% were observed only once. About 2.3% of the sample comes from the top ten.

The material sequenced was peripheral blood. This clonotype originated in a woman aged 55-70 years with COVID-19, enrolled during active disease. The rearrangement joined TRBV7-7 to TRBJ2-3; the D gene is possibly TRBD2, with 6 bases matching. The DNA reads as follows: TGTGCTAGCAGCTTAAGGGGACTGGGGACAGATACGCAGTATTTT. This gives the protein CASSLRGLGTDTQYF.